A selection of T cell receptor beta chains follows, all from one sample in a study of blood T cell repertoires in COVID-19. Clones were sequenced by immunoSEQ multiplex PCR, and TCRdb holds only the in-frame ones, with some missing. The sample contains some 110,000 clones, 80% to 95% of which appear only once. Source material: peripheral blood. Source of these receptors: a man over 45 with COVID-19, enrolled during active disease. The CDR3 runs from the conserved cysteine through the conserved F or W. A D gene is named only where the DNA matches it firmly. Where a row states a size, it is once, few, many or the class of an expanded clone; other rows omit it.

abundance	v_gene	j_gene	d_gene	CDR3aa	CDR3nt
NA	TRBV25-1	TRBJ1-4	NA	CASRADSGEGEKLFF	TGTGCCAGCAGGGCGGACTCCGGGGAGGGTGAAAAACTGTTTTTT
few	TRBV10-3	TRBJ1-2	NA	CAISAGAAETYGYTF	TGTGCCATCTCGGCCGGAGCCGCAGAAACATATGGCTACACCTTC
few	TRBV27	TRBJ1-5	NA	CASSVRRTNQPQHF	TGTGCCAGCAGTGTGCGACGGACAAATCAGCCCCAGCATTTT
NA	TRBV18	TRBJ2-7	TRBD1	CASSPGQGMGYEQYF	TGTGCCAGCTCACCCGGACAGGGGATGGGATACGAGCAGTACTTC
NA	TRBV9	TRBJ2-5	TRBD2	CASSVDGGGKETQYF	TGTGCCAGCAGCGTCGATGGGGGAGGGAAGGAGACCCAGTACTTC
NA	TRBV28	TRBJ2-5	TRBD1	CASSDGQGETQYF	TGTGCCAGCAGTGATGGACAGGGTGAGACCCAGTACTTC
NA	TRBV10-3	TRBJ1-3	TRBD1	CAVGQVAGNTIYF	TGTGCCGTCGGACAGGTCGCAGGAAACACCATATATTTT
NA	TRBV29-1	TRBJ2-1	NA	CSVEISSGGEQFF	TGCAGCGTTGAAATTAGTAGCGGAGGGGAGCAGTTCTTC
NA	TRBV5-5	TRBJ1-2	TRBD1	CASSLGQGGYGYTF	TGTGCCAGCAGCTTGGGACAGGGGGGATATGGCTACACCTTC
NA	TRBV14	TRBJ2-3	NA	CASSQDKGRSDTQYF	TGTGCCAGCAGCCAAGATAAGGGGCGATCAGATACGCAGTATTTT
NA	TRBV18	TRBJ1-5	NA	CASSPGADIDQPQHF	TGTGCCAGCTCACCAGGGGCGGACATTGATCAGCCCCAGCATTTT
NA	TRBV6-2/TRBV6-3	TRBJ2-4	TRBD2	CASSRREENIQYF	TGTGCCAGCAGCCGCCGGGAGGAAAACATTCAGTACTTC
NA	TRBV28	TRBJ1-2	NA	CASSPLPQGNYGYTF	TGTGCCAGCAGTCCGCTACCCCAGGGTAACTATGGCTACACCTTC
NA	TRBV25-1	TRBJ2-2	NA	CASSRGTGELFF	TGTGCCAGCAGTCGGGGAACCGGGGAGCTGTTTTTT
few	TRBV27	TRBJ2-2	TRBD2	CASSSSGSGELFF	TGTGCCAGCAGTTCTAGCGGGAGCGGGGAGCTGTTTTTT
once	TRBV7-2	TRBJ2-3	TRBD2	CASSSSGTRLDTQYF	TGTGCCAGCAGCTCCTCCGGGACTAGATTAGATACGCAGTATTTT
NA	TRBV7-9	TRBJ2-7	NA	CASSRPGDDEQYF	TGTGCCAGCAGCCGTCCGGGGGACGACGAGCAGTACTTC
NA	TRBV5-8	TRBJ1-4	NA	CASSREYEKLFF	TGTGCCAGCAGCCGGGAATACGAAAAACTGTTTTTT
NA	TRBV15	TRBJ1-2	NA	CATSRDRSAGGYTF	TGTGCCACCAGCAGAGATAGAAGTGCGGGAGGCTACACCTTC
NA	TRBV6-4	TRBJ2-1	NA	CASSPLDNEQFF	TGTGCCAGCAGCCCCCTCGACAATGAGCAGTTCTTC
NA	TRBV2	TRBJ2-3	TRBD2	CAHQGTGGVTDTQYF	TGTGCCCACCAAGGGACGGGAGGGGTCACAGATACGCAGTATTTT
once	TRBV27	TRBJ2-4	TRBD2	CASSPLLAGTAKNIQYF	TGTGCCAGCAGTCCCTTACTAGCGGGGACTGCCAAAAACATTCAGTACTTC
NA	TRBV29-1	TRBJ1-2	TRBD1	CSVLQGDYGYTF	TGCAGCGTCTTACAGGGGGACTATGGCTACACCTTC
NA	TRBV6-6	TRBJ1-1	TRBD1	CATVDRENTEAFF	TGTGCCACCGTGGACAGGGAGAACACTGAAGCTTTCTTT
NA	TRBV5-1	TRBJ2-2	NA	CASSPTGRGELFF	TGCGCCAGCAGCCCCACAGGTCGCGGGGAGCTGTTTTTT
NA	TRBV4-2	TRBJ1-1	NA	CASSHLGSSLGTEAFF	TGTGCCAGCAGCCACCTGGGGAGTTCTCTGGGCACTGAAGCTTTCTTT
NA	TRBV9	TRBJ2-2	TRBD2	CASSVRVLAGSGELFF	TGTGCCAGCAGCGTAAGGGTACTAGCGGGATCCGGGGAGCTGTTTTTT
NA	TRBV6-1	TRBJ2-4	NA	CASSEAGVAVAKNIQYF	TGTGCCAGCAGTGAAGCGGGGGTAGCGGTAGCCAAAAACATTCAGTACTTC
NA	TRBV29-1	TRBJ1-2	NA	CSVDLGYTF	TGCAGCGTTGACCTTGGCTACACCTTC
NA	TRBV6-1	TRBJ1-5	NA	CASSVAGGDHQPQHF	TGTGCCAGCAGTGTAGCTGGGGGGGATCATCAGCCCCAGCATTTT
NA	TRBV5-1	TRBJ2-1	TRBD2	CASRTLAGAHNEQFF	TGCGCCAGCAGAACACTAGCGGGAGCCCACAATGAGCAGTTCTTC